A selection of T cell receptor beta chains follows, all from one sample in a study of cytomegalovirus exposure and HLA in healthy donors. TCRdb's table, derived via immunoSEQ multiplex PCR, lists solely in-frame clones and lacks some. Of 210,000 or so clones listed, about 79% are singletons. What was sequenced was PBMCs. The receptors here all came from a man between 18 and 35 years old in good health and CMV-seronegative. The CDR3 runs from the conserved cysteine through the conserved F or W. D genes are given only for firm matches.

CASSLPPNSGSSYNEQFF	TRBV27	TRBJ2-1	TRBD2
CSVGGTSGETQYF	TRBV29-1	TRBJ2-5	TRBD2
CASSLGLAGSYNEQFF	TRBV5-6	TRBJ2-1	TRBD2
CAWSAKETQYF	TRBV30	TRBJ2-5	NA
CASSPKPGQTYNEQFF	TRBV7-9	TRBJ2-1	TRBD1
CASSTRQGRELFF	TRBV5-1	TRBJ1-4	TRBD1
CASSPGQAFSNQPQHF	TRBV5-1	TRBJ1-5	TRBD1
CASSFGRDTEAFF	TRBV7-3	TRBJ1-1	NA
CASSLGRANTGELFF	TRBV5-1	TRBJ2-2	NA
CASSTGTSGLVEQFF	TRBV19	TRBJ2-1	TRBD2
CASSLDGLSDNEQFF	TRBV7-3	TRBJ2-1	NA
CASSLGGWTDLSGQFF	TRBV11-3	TRBJ2-1	NA
CASSQEGWATYEQYF	TRBV14	TRBJ2-7	NA
CASSKPGQGKGNEQFF	TRBV25-1	TRBJ2-1	TRBD1
CASSQIHRTGRYEQYF	TRBV4-2	TRBJ2-7	TRBD1
CASSLEGGGTEAFF	TRBV5-5	TRBJ1-1	NA
CASSLVGQGESPLHF	TRBV7-9	TRBJ1-6	TRBD1
CASSTTGDQYF	TRBV18	TRBJ2-5	TRBD1
CASSYDREETQYF	TRBV19	TRBJ2-5	TRBD1
CASSILTGFNTEAFF	TRBV19	TRBJ1-1	TRBD1
CASSLDGEAGGGEAFF	TRBV11-3	TRBJ1-1	TRBD1
CASGTVGEETQYF	TRBV19	TRBJ2-5	TRBD1
CSVEWLAGGQETQYF	TRBV29-1	TRBJ2-5	TRBD2
CASSNPSGNSYNEQFF	TRBV19	TRBJ2-1	TRBD2
CASSEGSSGRRSTDTQYF	TRBV10-2	TRBJ2-3	TRBD2
CASSGTAPNYGYTF	TRBV28	TRBJ1-2	TRBD1
CASSQDLPNSPLHF	TRBV4-3	TRBJ1-6	NA
CASSPTGTGNSPLHF	TRBV6-1	TRBJ1-6	TRBD1
CAWTGLAGGLSYEQYF	TRBV30	TRBJ2-7	TRBD2
CASSPVDRVDEQYF	TRBV11-2	TRBJ2-7	TRBD1
CASSLVPGLAGGPPYNEQFF	TRBV7-8	TRBJ2-1	TRBD2
CSTQTGNYGYTF	TRBV29-1	TRBJ1-2	TRBD1
CASSSRDRGYEQYF	TRBV6-6	TRBJ2-7	TRBD1
CSSSSPFRLAGVSDTQYF	TRBV7-9	TRBJ2-3	TRBD2
CASGGTGVKQPQHF	TRBV21-1	TRBJ1-5	NA
CASSPYKTVNTEAFF	TRBV6-6	TRBJ1-1	NA
CSVEDRVAGDWRGIQYF	TRBV29-1	TRBJ2-4	TRBD2
CASSSIGGGNFYEQYF	TRBV28	TRBJ2-7	NA
CASSLDGLATNEQYF	TRBV7-9	TRBJ2-7	TRBD2
CASSLTGGDQPQHF	TRBV7-9	TRBJ1-5	TRBD1
CASSELGTGENEQFF	TRBV2	TRBJ2-1	TRBD1
CASSLGLAGSGELFF	TRBV4-3	TRBJ2-2	TRBD2
CSGGQRAEAFF	TRBV29-1	TRBJ1-1	TRBD1
CASSQGRALVYEQYF	TRBV4-2	TRBJ2-7	NA
CASSLKTGSLSTDTQYF	TRBV5-4	TRBJ2-3	NA
CASSLIQGNTEAFF	TRBV7-8	TRBJ1-1	NA
CASGSGQPPNEQFF	TRBV28	TRBJ2-1	TRBD1
CASSPTLTSNTQYF	TRBV11-2	TRBJ2-3	TRBD2
CASSPRGEGNTEAFF	TRBV7-3	TRBJ1-1	NA
CSVGDPEAFF	TRBV29-1	TRBJ1-1	NA
CASSSGQGIDTEAFF	TRBV5-6	TRBJ1-1	TRBD1
CASSFKLAGDEQYF	TRBV5-4	NA	TRBD2
CASSLFNAGDTEAFF	TRBV5-1	TRBJ1-1	NA
CASSSGTGGATNEKLFF	TRBV7-9	TRBJ1-4	TRBD1
CAISVGAGVNNEQFF	TRBV10-3	TRBJ2-1	TRBD2
CASRTGPSSYNEQFF	TRBV6-5	TRBJ2-1	TRBD1
CASSFYGTGGRYEQFF	TRBV7-8	TRBJ2-1	TRBD1
CASSASPGGNQPQHF	TRBV6-1	TRBJ1-5	NA